These T cell receptor beta chains were read from a single sample in a study of blood T cells in healthy people across ages. TCRdb independently ran MiXCR on the 5' RACE reads; one entry per CDR3 protein. The sample includes roughly 1.6 million distinct CDR3 sequences, 34% of them seen just once. The specimen was blood. These receptors all come from a woman under 40 in good health. CDR3s include the opening cysteine and the closing phenylalanine or tryptophan. Fields, in order: J gene, CDR3 length, V gene, CDR3 protein.

TRBJ2-1 | 13 | TRBV20-1 | CSALGRTHNEQFF
TRBJ2-5 | 15 | TRBV5-1 | CASSLDYESRETQYF
TRBJ2-6 | 17 | TRBV4-3 | CASSQDQGLSGANVLTF
TRBJ2-5 | 15 | TRBV10-3 | CAISEGARGERGQYF
TRBJ1-2 | 12 | TRBV6-6 | CASFRGQNGYTF
TRBJ2-4 | 13 | TRBV10-3 | CAFGRGDSYKQYF
TRBJ2-1 | 15 | TRBV28 | CASSKLAGVVNEQFF
TRBJ2-3 | 19 | TRBV13 | CASSTRLAGGQTGTDTQYF
TRBJ1-6 | 13 | TRBV4-1 | CARAAADNSPLHF
TRBJ2-5 | 15 | TRBV6-1 | CASSEGDRDQETQYF
TRBJ2-2 | 17 | TRBV20-1 | CSARAVSGGANTGELFF
TRBJ2-3 | 18 | TRBV5-1 | CASSSGTSGSMSTDTQYF
TRBJ2-7 | 15 | TRBV5-4 | CASSIGGLAVYEQYF
TRBJ2-5 | 11 | TRBV7-9 | CASSAGYFPYF
TRBJ2-4 | 15 | TRBV10-1 | CATKNSLAAKNIQYF
TRBJ1-6 | 21 | TRBV2 | CASSESEHFGTGSSYNSPLHF
TRBJ2-7 | 13 | TRBV20-1 | CSAGQVLLYEQYF
TRBJ2-3 | 13 | TRBV5-1 | CASSLTPSDTQYF
TRBJ2-1 | 16 | TRBV2 | CASSVLAGDLVNEQVF
TRBJ2-3 | 16 | TRBV20-1 | CSARGQGSGGTDTQYF
TRBJ1-1 | 14 | TRBV10-3 | CAISDGETGTEAFF
TRBJ2-3 | 16 | TRBV7-9 | CASSLAASPSTDTQYF
TRBJ2-7 | 13 | TRBV20-1 | CSVPVAPTYEQYF
TRBJ1-4 | 16 | TRBV6-6 | CASSYPGGGSPEKLFF
TRBJ2-7 | 15 | TRBV11-3 | CASSLVSSDGYEQYF
TRBJ2-7 | 15 | TRBV7-6 | CASSPQGGGSYEQYF
TRBJ2-1 | 16 | TRBV11-2 | CASSLVGSRSYNEQFF
TRBJ2-1 | 12 | TRBV18 | CASSQGVYEQFF
TRBJ2-5 | 15 | TRBV3-1 | CASSQDEGYQETQYF
TRBJ1-2 | 13 | TRBV6-5 | CASRDPNHYGYTF
TRBJ1-2 | 13 | TRBV6-6 | CASTSGTYDGYTF
TRBJ2-1 | 15 | TRBV20-1 | CSALRGTSGSNEQFF
TRBJ2-5 | 13 | TRBV11-2 | CASSKAYGETQYF
TRBJ2-7 | 15 | TRBV6-6 | CARKTPLTGPYEQYF
TRBJ2-3 | 15 | TRBV7-3 | CASSLTGARADTQYF
TRBJ2-6 | 16 | TRBV20-1 | CSATGTIRAGANVLTF
TRBJ1-6 | 14 | TRBV10-3 | CATWRGQRDSPLHF
TRBJ2-5 | 13 | TRBV7-9 | CASREPSKETQYF
TRBJ2-2 | 18 | TRBV27 | CASSLRFRTGWITGELFF
TRBJ1-1 | 16 | TRBV7-9 | CASSLEGWGVNTEAFF
TRBJ2-3 | 16 | TRBV5-5 | CASSRQGREKQDTQYF
TRBJ2-1 | 15 | TRBV7-2 | CASSVRTASYNEQFF
TRBJ1-2 | 13 | TRBV12-3/TRBV12-4 | CASSLPGKYGYTF
TRBJ2-5 | 14 | TRBV20-1 | CSARDFAGGETQYF
TRBJ1-1 | 15 | TRBV20-1 | CSARPNRGMNTEAFF
TRBJ2-6 | 15 | TRBV7-2 | CASSHTGTGANVLTF
TRBJ2-3 | 12 | TRBV12-3/TRBV12-4 | CVSSFSGDTQYF
TRBJ2-5 | 14 | TRBV18 | CASSPSEVPSTQYF
TRBJ1-5 | 14 | TRBV28 | CASRSIGSSQPQHF
TRBJ2-1 | 16 | TRBV9 | CASSVRTDSSYNEQFF
TRBJ1-2 | 14 | TRBV20-1 | CSASYSDAVNGYTF
TRBJ2-4 | 18 | TRBV5-1 | CASSPSPGSNLAKNIQYF
TRBJ2-5 | 13 | TRBV9 | CASRDRGWETQYF
TRBJ2-1 | 14 | TRBV4-1 | CASKGEVSYNEQFF
. | 14 | TRBV28 | CATTSGTLIYEQYF
TRBJ1-2 | 14 | TRBV7-2 | CASSPKLSGYGYTF
TRBJ2-7 | 16 | TRBV20-1 | CSATGLAVLTVDEQYF